This T cell receptor beta chain was sequenced during a study of T cells in Graves' hyperthyroidism and ophthalmopathy. CDR1 and CDR2 (germline): SGHRS, YFSETQ. The CDR3 loop spans 17 amino acids. Trimming took 0 bases from V and 6 from J, leaving 20 bases between them. Researchers took RNA transcripts and amplified the TCR beta CDR3 regions from them. The HTBI primer set drove a first-round RT-PCR of the TCR CDR3. TCRdb processed the multiplex PCR reads anew with MiXCR; each CDR3 protein has one entry. The sample contains around 500,000 distinct CDR3 sequences, around a fifth of which appear only once. Patients having uncontrolled infection, another autoimmune disease, pregnancy or lactation were not included. This clonotype was seen a handful of times.

V gene TRBV5-1 combines with J gene TRBJ2-3, with D uncertain. Input material: blood. This sequence originates from a woman aged 65 to 85 with Graves' ophthalmopathy. The CDR3: CASSLAWQTGWADTQYF. For the CDR3, the DNA is TGCGCCAGCAGCTTGGCTTGGCAGACCGGTTGGGCGGATACGCAGTATTTT.